These T cell receptor beta chains were read from a single sample in a study of shared clonotypes between healthy human individuals. The assay was immunoSEQ multiplex PCR, and TCRdb's table has in-frame clones only and misses some. The sample lists 2 million to 3 million clones; approximately 93% were seen once. The sequenced sample was naive CD4+ T cells from PBMCs. The receptors come from a man between 18 and 29 years old in good health. Some clones in this sample may be carry-over from other donors' samples. The CDR3 runs from the conserved cysteine through the conserved F or W. Fields, in order: CDR3 length, clone size, V gene, J gene, D gene, CDR3 protein, CDR3 DNA. The D gene is left open where the match is weak. Expanded clones get a size class; other rows say once, few or many, or leave the size out.

>15|.|TRBV7-3|TRBJ2-3|TRBD1
CASSPLGQGSDTQYF
TGTGCCAGCAGCCCACTTGGACAGGGGTCAGATACGCAGTATTTT
>14|.|TRBV7-2|TRBJ2-5|.
CASSLQGSGETQYF
TGTGCCAGCAGCTTACAGGGAAGTGGGGAGACCCAGTACTTC
>11|.|TRBV29-1|TRBJ1-1|.
CSVSPNTEAFF
TGCAGCGTTAGCCCGAACACTGAAGCTTTCTTT
>14|.|TRBV7-9|TRBJ2-2|.
CASSYRDPAGELFF
TGTGCCAGCAGCTACAGGGATCCCGCCGGGGAGCTGTTTTTT
>16|once|TRBV7-2|TRBJ2-1|TRBD2
CASSRWTSAIGNEQFF
TGTGCCAGCAGCCGATGGACTAGCGCGATCGGGAATGAGCAGTTCTTC
>15|.|TRBV5-1|TRBJ2-2|TRBD2
CASSFASGNTGELFF
TGCGCCAGCAGCTTCGCTAGCGGGAACACCGGGGAGCTGTTTTTT
>12|.|TRBV30|TRBJ2-7|.
CAWSVRKGSGNF
TGTGCCTGGAGTGTAAGAAAGGGCTCGGGGAACTTC
>16|.|TRBV14|TRBJ1-3|.
CASSQVQGLSGNTIYF
TGTGCCAGCAGCCAAGTTCAGGGGCTTTCTGGAAACACCATATATTTT
>14|.|TRBV14|TRBJ2-4|.
CASSFGTHVNIQYF
TGTGCCAGCTCCTTCGGGACCCACGTAAACATTCAGTACTTC
>16|.|TRBV5-8|TRBJ2-1|TRBD2
CASSRNRLASYNEQFF
TGTGCCAGCAGCCGGAACCGACTAGCCTCCTACAATGAGCAGTTCTTC
>21|.|TRBV28|TRBJ1-5|.
CASNPKPGGDPPGTSNQPQHF
TGTGCCAGCAACCCAAAGCCCGGGGGGGATCCCCCGGGTACAAGCAATCAGCCCCAGCATTTT
>18|.|TRBV5-1|TRBJ2-3|TRBD2
CASSLGLAGSLSTDTQYF
TGCGCCAGCAGCCTCGGGCTAGCGGGATCTCTGAGCACAGATACGCAGTATTTT
>14|.|TRBV29-1|TRBJ2-2|TRBD1
CSVPGQGSYGELFF
TGCAGCGTCCCGGGACAGGGAAGCTACGGGGAGCTGTTTTTT
>13|once|TRBV29-1|TRBJ2-7|.
CSVRTLLTYEQYF
TGCAGCGTTCGAACTCTCCTCACCTACGAGCAGTACTTC
>16|.|TRBV6-8|TRBJ2-2|TRBD2
CASSGTSGGDTGELFF
TGTGCCAGCAGTGGGACTAGCGGGGGGGACACCGGGGAGCTGTTTTTT
>14|.|TRBV7-9|TRBJ1-3|.
CASSSLVIGNTIYF
TGTGCCAGCAGCTCTCTGGTGATTGGAAACACCATATATTTT
>12|.|TRBV6-6|TRBJ2-1|.
CASSPWRDEQFF
TGTGCCAGCAGTCCATGGAGGGATGAGCAGTTCTTC
>17|.|TRBV18|TRBJ1-5|.
CASSTAAGAGSNQPQHF
TGTGCCAGCTCAACGGCGGCGGGCGCAGGTAGCAATCAGCCCCAGCATTTT
>16|once|TRBV29-1|TRBJ1-1|.
CSVEDRLEVPNTEAFF
TGCAGCGTTGAAGATCGATTGGAAGTTCCGAATACTGAAGCTTTCTTT
>16|once|TRBV6-6|TRBJ2-3|.
CASSYSGPVSTDTQYF
TGTGCCAGCAGTTACTCGGGGCCAGTCAGCACAGATACGCAGTATTTT
>15|.|TRBV5-1|TRBJ2-7|TRBD1
CASSSSGTGGYEQYF
TGCGCCAGCAGCTCCTCCGGGACAGGGGGCTACGAGCAGTACTTC
>20|.|TRBV6-1|TRBJ1-3|TRBD1
CASSGTHRDREFASGNTIYF
TGTGCCAGCAGTGGGACCCACCGGGACAGGGAATTCGCCTCTGGAAACACCATATATTTT